This T cell receptor beta chain was recorded in a study of T cells in Graves' hyperthyroidism and ophthalmopathy. The CDR3 has 17 amino acids. V lost 0 bases to trimming and J lost 2 bases, with 20 bases between them. Germline values: CDR1 DFQATT, CDR2 SNEGSKA (reference sequence). A Clinical Activity Score of at least 3, a NOSPECS grade of at least 4 and a duration under 3 months were recorded in the ophthalmopathy patients. Amplified TCR beta CDR3 regions derived from RNA transcripts. RT-PCR in the first round (using the HTBI primer set) targeted the TCR CDR3. MiXCR, run by TCRdb on the multiplex PCR reads, gives a single entry per CDR3 protein. The table has about 290,000 distinct CDR3 sequences, around a fifth seen once. Overall study results and limits: Researchers found most expanded thyroid clonotypes above 0.001 in blood as well.

This clonotype occurred many times. Its antigen is still unknown. Sequenced material: blood. The rearrangement joins TRBV20-1 to TRBJ2-7, with D possibly TRBD2 on 6 matching bases. The clonotype comes from a man aged 50 or older with Graves' ophthalmopathy. The CDR3 here is CSARDEIIPGDTYEQYF. CDR3 in DNA: TGCAGTGCTAGAGACGAGATCATTCCGGGAGATACCTACGAGCAGTACTTC.